These 9 T cell receptor beta chains share one sample of origin, sequenced in a study of T cell responses to AZD1222 COVID-19 vaccine. Sequencing used immunoSEQ multiplex PCR; TCRdb keeps in-frame clones, though not all of them. The repertoire holds over 100,000 clones, with approximately 90% as singletons. This specimen consisted of peripheral blood, obtained on day 0 of AZD1222 vaccination. These receptors were obtained from an adult in good health.

V usage is TRBV18 and J usage is TRBJ1-4; no definite D call. The V gene's germline CDR1 is KGHSH and CDR2 LQKENI. The CDR3 length is 13 residues. The V gene lost 3 bases and the J gene lost 3 bases, with 5 bases spanning the gap. DNA for the CDR3: TGTGCCAGCTCACCTGACTCTAATGAAAAACTGTTTTTT. Translating gives CASSPDSNEKLFF.

The chain links TRBV19 to TRBJ1-6; perhaps TRBD1 as D (5 bases). V was cut by 7 bases and J by 10 bases, with 17 bases left in between. This CDR3 comprises 14 residues. The germline V gene has CDR1 LNHDA and CDR2 SQIVND (reference sequence). In DNA, the CDR3 is TGTGCCAGTAACCTCAGGGAGGTTCGGTCACCCCTCCACTTT. Translated: CASNLREVRSPLHF.

The V gene is TRBV3-1 (or the pseudogene TRBV3-2), the J gene TRBJ1-5, with TRBD1 as a possible D gene (5 bases). V gave up 1 base and J gave up 4 bases, with 11 bases separating them. Germline V gene sequence: CDR1 LGHDT, CDR2 YNNKEL (reference sequence). The CDR3 length is 15 residues. The CDR3 nucleotides are TGTGCCAGCAGCCAAGGGGCAGGGAGAAATCAGCCCCAGCATTTT. Amino acid sequence: CASSQGAGRNQPQHF.

This rearrangement joins TRBV7-2 to TRBJ2-7; TRBD1 matches 9 bases. From germline, CDR1 is SGHTA and CDR2 FQGNSA. V dropped 5 bases and J dropped 2; count of bases not matched to a gene: 7. The length of the CDR3 is 15 residues. CDR3 amino acids: CASSLWDRAPYEQYF. The CDR3 DNA sequence: TGTGCCAGCAGCCTCTGGGACAGGGCCCCCTACGAGCAGTACTTC.

The chain combines TRBV7-6 with TRBJ2-7; 11 bases are shared with TRBD1. Losses at the gene ends were 4 bases for V and 3 bases for J; bases not matched to a gene: 5. Looked up from germline, CDR1 is SGHVS and CDR2 is FNYEAQ. The length of the CDR3 is 15 residues. In nucleotides, the CDR3 is TGTGCCAGCAGCTCGGACAGGGGGCATGGCTACGAGCAGTACTTC. Translated, it gives CASSSDRGHGYEQYF.

The chain is built from TRBV3-1 (or the pseudogene TRBV3-2) and TRBJ2-1; 7 bases align to TRBD1. From germline, CDR1 is LGHDT and CDR2 YNNKEL (reference sequence). Germline trimming cut 6 bases from V and 7 bases from J; bases unmatched to any gene: 15. This CDR3 is built from 16 residues. CDR3 in amino acids: CASRREAGGSGNEQFF. DNA of the CDR3: TGTGCCAGCAGGCGAGAGGCAGGGGGTTCCGGGAATGAGCAGTTCTTC.

The V and J genes are TRBV7-8 and TRBJ2-6; perhaps TRBD1 as D (6 bases). Trimming cost V 4 bases and J 1 base, with 8 bases left between them. This CDR3 spans 15 amino acids. Germline V CDR1 and CDR2: SGHVS, FQNEAQ. CDR3 residues: CASSSGQSGANVLTF. CDR3 nucleotide sequence: TGTGCCAGCAGCTCTGGACAGTCTGGGGCCAACGTCCTGACTTTC.

The CDR3 protein is CASSLDRRAPQYF. In DNA, the CDR3 is TGTGCCAGCAGCCTGGACCGCCGGGCTCCGCAGTACTTC. V gene TRBV7-6 combines with J gene TRBJ2-7; no reliable D call. Trimming pared 5 bases from V and 9 bases from J, leaving 17 bases between. Per germline, CDR1 SGHVS and CDR2 FNYEAQ. The CDR3 is 13 amino acids.

This chain connects TRBV7-9 to TRBJ1-1; TRBD1 matches at 7 bases. V lost 6 bases, J lost 1 base, and 8 bases stayed unmatched. The CDR3 contains 15 residues. Germline loops: CDR1 SEHNR, CDR2 FQNEAQ (reference sequence). This CDR3 is CASRTPGTENTEAFF. The CDR3 DNA reads TGTGCCAGCAGAACCCCCGGGACAGAGAACACTGAAGCTTTCTTT.